The sequence of this T cell receptor beta chain was determined in a study of cytomegalovirus exposure and HLA in healthy donors. Whole-study results and caveats: Using a false discovery rate of 0.05, a later analysis showed that 16,951 TCR beta sequences were associated with HLA alleles.

A multiplex PCR was run with 60 Vbeta primers and 13 Jbeta primers. Sequencing was performed with immunoSEQ multiplex PCR; in TCRdb, only in-frame clones are kept and a portion is missing. The sample comprises some 190,000 clones, 75% to 85% of which are singletons, and over 1.1% rests with the top ten. Notes on this clone: Its target is unknown.

This CDR3 spans 16 amino acids. V was trimmed by 3 bases and J by 3 bases, leaving 17 bases between them. Per the germline V gene, CDR1 is MNHEY and CDR2 is SMNVEV (reference sequence). The sequence was collected from a man aged 18 to 35 in good health and CMV-seronegative. The genes are TRBV27 and TRBJ1-1; weak D call: TRBD1 (6 bases). The sequencing sample was made of PBMCs. The DNA for the CDR3 is TGTGCCAGCAGTTTCGACAGGACGGTGGGGGACACTGAAGCTTTCTTT. Translated: CASSFDRTVGDTEAFF.